Listed below are T cell receptor beta chains from one sample, sequenced in a study of response to subunit inactivated influenza vaccine. TCRdb fed the RT-PCR reads into MiXCR, producing one record per CDR3 protein. The sample has roughly 710,000 distinct CDR3 sequences; roughly 15% are singletons. The sample was PBMCs from blood, taken 14 to 15 days before vaccination. The receptors here all came from a man aged 50 to 60 who received an inactivated influenza vaccine. Each CDR3 is given with its conserved first and last residue. The D gene is left open where the match is weak. Part of the rows lack a size; the others show once, few, many or a class for expanded clones.

j_call,d_call,clone_size,v_call,cdr3_nt,cdr3_aa
TRBJ2-5,.,.,TRBV28,TGTGCCAGCAGCCCCATAAAGGGGCTGGAGACCCAGTACTTC,CASSPIKGLETQYF
TRBJ2-5,.,few,TRBV12-3/TRBV12-4,TGTGCCAGCAGTTTAGGGCACTTTCAAGAGACCCAGTACTTC,CASSLGHFQETQYF
TRBJ2-7,TRBD1,.,TRBV27,TGTGCCAGCAGTTCTCTCGGGGGACAGGGCCCCTACGAGCAGTACTTC,CASSSLGGQGPYEQYF
TRBJ2-5,.,few,TRBV10-3,TGTGCCATCAGTGAGTCTGGGGGGTCTCAAGAGACCCAGTACTTC,CAISESGGSQETQYF
TRBJ2-7,.,few,TRBV29-1,TGCAGCGTTTGGTCAGCCTACGAGCAGTACTTC,CSVWSAYEQYF
TRBJ2-7,.,.,TRBV4-1,TGCGCCAGCAGCCTCGACGACAGGCAGGGTCGAATCGAGCAGTACTTC,CASSLDDRQGRIEQYF
TRBJ1-4,.,.,TRBV20-1,TGCAGTGCAAATTTGGCTGCAACTAATGAAAAACTGTTTTTT,CSANLAATNEKLFF
TRBJ2-2,.,few,TRBV5-1,TGCGCCAGCAGCCCATCCCGCGGGCGATATAACACCGGGGAGCTGTTTTTT,CASSPSRGRYNTGELFF
TRBJ2-1,.,few,TRBV4-3,TGCGCCAGCAGCCAAGATGCGGGCGGGATTACGCGGCCACGCAATGAGCAGTTCTTC,CASSQDAGGITRPRNEQFF
TRBJ2-7,TRBD1,many,TRBV4-2,TGTGCCAGCAGCGCTAGGACAGGGGACACCTACGAGCAGTACTTC,CASSARTGDTYEQYF
TRBJ2-7,.,.,TRBV6-5,TGTGCCAGCAGTTACTCACTCCAGGGGGGATACGAGCAGTACTTC,CASSYSLQGGYEQYF
TRBJ2-3,TRBD2,many,TRBV28,TGTGCCAGCAGTAGTATAGCGGGAAATACGCAGTATTTT,CASSSIAGNTQYF
TRBJ2-3,TRBD2,once,TRBV10-3,TGTGCCATCAGTGTCCGGGAGGGCCAAGATACGCAGTATTTT,CAISVREGQDTQYF
TRBJ2-1,TRBD1,few,TRBV24-1,TGTGCCACGGGGGCCGGGACAGGGGTTGCTGAGCAGTTCTTC,CATGAGTGVAEQFF
TRBJ2-1,TRBD2,many,TRBV11-1,TGTGCCAGCAGGCCACACTCTCTAGCGGGAGGGTTGAATGAGCAGTTCTTC,CASRPHSLAGGLNEQFF
TRBJ2-5,.,.,TRBV20-1,TGCAGTGCTAGAGTGTGGGAGAAAGAGACCCAGTACTTC,CSARVWEKETQYF
TRBJ2-1,TRBD1,many,TRBV5-6,TGTGCCAGCAGCTTCGGACAGGGGGTTCTTTCCGACAATGAGCAGTTCTTC,CASSFGQGVLSDNEQFF
TRBJ1-1,.,many,TRBV3-1,TGTGCCAGCAGCCAAGATGGGTCAGTAGTTGAAGCTTTCTTT,CASSQDGSVVEAFF
TRBJ1-1,.,.,TRBV20-1,TGCAGTGCTAGAGTTTTGGTCGGGGAAACTGAAGCTTTCTTT,CSARVLVGETEAFF
TRBJ2-2,.,few,TRBV4-3,TGCGCCAGCAGCCGCGAACCGGGCGGTAACACCGGGGAGCTGTTTTTT,CASSREPGGNTGELFF
TRBJ2-3,TRBD2,few,TRBV28,TGTGCCAGCCGTGGCCCAGGGCGGGGGTCAGATACGCAGTATTTT,CASRGPGRGSDTQYF
TRBJ2-5,TRBD2,.,TRBV5-1,TGCGCCAGCAGCTACGCATCTAGCGGGCAAGAGACCCAGTACTTC,CASSYASSGQETQYF
TRBJ1-5,.,.,TRBV7-3,TGTGCCAGCAGCTTATTAGGCCAGAAAGGGGAGCCCCAGCATTTT,CASSLLGQKGEPQHF
TRBJ2-1,.,few,TRBV12-3/TRBV12-4,TGTGCCAGCAGTTCGCAGGGGGGACCATACAATGAGCAGTTCTTC,CASSSQGGPYNEQFF
TRBJ2-5,.,few,TRBV5-6,TGTGCCAGCAGCTTGGCTGGGCACCATGGGGAGACCCAGTACTTC,CASSLAGHHGETQYF
TRBJ2-1,.,.,TRBV7-8,TGTGCCAGCAGCACCGAGGCTAGTCAGTTCTTC,CASSTEASQFF
TRBJ2-1,TRBD2,many,TRBV12-3/TRBV12-4,TGTGCCAGCAGTAGCGGGGCCTCCAATGAGCAGTTCTTC,CASSSGASNEQFF
TRBJ2-7,.,.,TRBV7-8,TGTGCCAGCAGCTTAGAGGTAAAACCCTACGAGCAGTACTTC,CASSLEVKPYEQYF
TRBJ2-7,.,.,TRBV7-9,TGTGCCAGCAGCTTAGATCAGGGATTCTACGAGCAGTACTTC,CASSLDQGFYEQYF
TRBJ2-5,TRBD1,few,TRBV20-1,TGCAGTGCTAGTTCCAGGGGGCCGCGGCGGGGAGGATCCCCGGTGTACTTC,CSASSRGPRRGGSPVYF
TRBJ1-1,.,many,TRBV10-3,TGTGCCATCAGTGAACAGGGACGGACTGAAGCTTTCTTT,CAISEQGRTEAFF
TRBJ2-1,TRBD2,many,TRBV7-9,TGTGCCAGCAGTTTAGGGCTAGCGGGGTACAATGAGCAGTTCTTC,CASSLGLAGYNEQFF
TRBJ2-7,.,few,TRBV28,TGTGCCAGCAGTCCTGTAGCTCCCGCCTACGAGCAGTACTTC,CASSPVAPAYEQYF
TRBJ1-4,.,few,TRBV11-2,TGTGCCAGCAGTCATCCGGGACATGATAATGAAAAACTGTTTTTT,CASSHPGHDNEKLFF
TRBJ1-4,.,.,TRBV9,TGTGCCAGCAGCTCTCGAGGACAGATTAATGAAAAACTGTTTTTT,CASSSRGQINEKLFF
TRBJ2-1,.,.,TRBV7-9,TGTGCCAGCAGCTTAGCTCCGGGCCACTCCTACAATGAGCAGTTCTTC,CASSLAPGHSYNEQFF
TRBJ2-7,TRBD2,.,TRBV20-1,TGCAGTGCTAGTTCTGGGACTAGGCGCTACGAGCAGTACTTC,CSASSGTRRYEQYF
TRBJ2-1,.,.,TRBV6-2/TRBV6-3,TGTGCCAGCAGTTACGCCCTTCCGGGGTACAATGAGCAGTTCTTC,CASSYALPGYNEQFF
TRBJ1-2,TRBD1,.,TRBV5-5,TGTGCCAGCAGGCCAGGACAGGGGAACTATGGCTACACCTTC,CASRPGQGNYGYTF
TRBJ1-3,.,many,TRBV4-3,TGCGCCAGCAGCCAAGATACCGGGACCGGAGGAAACACCATATATTTT,CASSQDTGTGGNTIYF
TRBJ2-1,TRBD2,.,TRBV12-3/TRBV12-4,TGTGCCAGCAGTCTGACTAGCGGGACAAGCAATGAGCAGTTCTTC,CASSLTSGTSNEQFF
TRBJ2-5,TRBD1,few,TRBV18,TGTGCCAGCTCACCACCGTGGGACAGAAAAGAGACCCAGTACTTC,CASSPPWDRKETQYF
TRBJ2-5,.,few,TRBV3-1,TGTGCCAGCACCGGACCGCCACAGGGCACGGAGACCCAGTACTTC,CASTGPPQGTETQYF
TRBJ2-1,.,.,TRBV27,TGTGCCAGCAGTCCCCGCGGTAGCGTCACGCCCTACAATGAGCAGTTCTTC,CASSPRGSVTPYNEQFF
TRBJ2-7,.,.,TRBV10-3,TGTGCCATCAGTGAGAATTCTGCAGGGACCTACGAGCAGTACTTC,CAISENSAGTYEQYF
TRBJ1-5,.,.,TRBV15,TGTGCCACCAGCACCAGGGGTGGCAATCAGCCCCAGCATTTT,CATSTRGGNQPQHF
TRBJ2-1,TRBD1,few,TRBV11-2,TGTGCCAGCAGCCACAGGGGGTATGAGCAGTTCTTC,CASSHRGYEQFF
TRBJ2-5,.,many,TRBV7-3,TGTGCCAGCAGCTTAACGGGAGCGGCGCTAGAGACCCAGTACTTC,CASSLTGAALETQYF
TRBJ2-7,TRBD2,few,TRBV4-2,TGTGCCAGCAGCCAAGGAGTAGCGGGAGGGTACGAGCAGTACTTC,CASSQGVAGGYEQYF
TRBJ1-2,.,.,TRBV7-9,TGTGCCAGCAGGCCCGGGACGTCGGTCGGACTTCTCTACACCTTC,CASRPGTSVGLLYTF
TRBJ1-2,.,few,TRBV6-1,TGTGCCAGCAGTCCGAGCCCGGGCGAACAGAAAACCTTC,CASSPSPGEQKTF
TRBJ2-7,.,few,TRBV28,TGTGCCAGCAATAGCAGACCAGGAAAGACTTCCTACGAGCAGTACTTC,CASNSRPGKTSYEQYF